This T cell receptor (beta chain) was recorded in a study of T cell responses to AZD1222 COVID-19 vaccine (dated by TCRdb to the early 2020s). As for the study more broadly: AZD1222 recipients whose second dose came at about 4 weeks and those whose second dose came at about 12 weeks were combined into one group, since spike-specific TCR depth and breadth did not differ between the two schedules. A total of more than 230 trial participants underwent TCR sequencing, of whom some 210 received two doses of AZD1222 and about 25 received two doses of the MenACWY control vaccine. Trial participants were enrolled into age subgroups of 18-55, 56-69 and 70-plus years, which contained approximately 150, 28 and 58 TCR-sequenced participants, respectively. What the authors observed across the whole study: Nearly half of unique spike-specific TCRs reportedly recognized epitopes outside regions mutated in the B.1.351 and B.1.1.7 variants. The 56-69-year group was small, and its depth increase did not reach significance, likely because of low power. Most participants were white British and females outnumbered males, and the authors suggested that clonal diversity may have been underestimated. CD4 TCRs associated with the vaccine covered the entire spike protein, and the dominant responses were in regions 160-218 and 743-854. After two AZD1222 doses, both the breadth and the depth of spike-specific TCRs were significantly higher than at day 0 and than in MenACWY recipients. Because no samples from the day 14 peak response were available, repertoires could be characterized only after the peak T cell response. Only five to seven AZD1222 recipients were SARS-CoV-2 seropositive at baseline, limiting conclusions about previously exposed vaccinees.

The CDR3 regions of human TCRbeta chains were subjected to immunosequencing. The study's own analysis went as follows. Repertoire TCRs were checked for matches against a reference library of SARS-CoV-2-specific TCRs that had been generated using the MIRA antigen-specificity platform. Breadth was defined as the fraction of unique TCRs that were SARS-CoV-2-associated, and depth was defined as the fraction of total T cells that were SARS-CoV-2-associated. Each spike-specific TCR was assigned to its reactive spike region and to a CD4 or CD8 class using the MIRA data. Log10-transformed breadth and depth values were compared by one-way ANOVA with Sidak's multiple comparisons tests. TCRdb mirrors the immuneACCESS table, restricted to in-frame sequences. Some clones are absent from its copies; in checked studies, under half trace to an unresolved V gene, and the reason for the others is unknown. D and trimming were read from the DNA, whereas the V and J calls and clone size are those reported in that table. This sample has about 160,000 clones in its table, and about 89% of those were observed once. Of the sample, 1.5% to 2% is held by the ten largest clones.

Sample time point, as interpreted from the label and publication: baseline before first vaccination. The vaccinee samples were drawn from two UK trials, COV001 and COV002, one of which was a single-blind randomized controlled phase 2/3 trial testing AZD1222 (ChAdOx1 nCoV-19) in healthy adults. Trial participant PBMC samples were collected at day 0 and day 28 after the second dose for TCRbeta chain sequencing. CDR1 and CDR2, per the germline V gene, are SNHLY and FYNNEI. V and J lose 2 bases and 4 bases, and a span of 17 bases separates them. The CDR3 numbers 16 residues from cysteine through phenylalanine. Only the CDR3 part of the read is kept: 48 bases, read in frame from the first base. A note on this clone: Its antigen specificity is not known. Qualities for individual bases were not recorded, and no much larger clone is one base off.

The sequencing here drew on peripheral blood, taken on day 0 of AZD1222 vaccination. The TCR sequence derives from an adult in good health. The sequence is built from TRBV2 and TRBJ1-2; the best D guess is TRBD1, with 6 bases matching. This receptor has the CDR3 CASSENIGQISYGYTF. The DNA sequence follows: TGTGCCAGCAGTGAAAATATAGGACAGATTAGCTATGGCTACACCTTC.